This T cell receptor (beta chain) was sequenced during a study of post-analysis software for immune sequencing data. Study information: Disease courses included relapsing-remitting, secondary progressive and progressive-relapsing multiple sclerosis. Points from the study as a whole: Elevated frequency relative to controls characterized 4 or 5 TRBV segments in patients, TRBV5-6, TRBV5-1 and TRBV20-1 among them.

The J segment lost 2 bases and the V segment lost 3 bases, leaving 2 bases of the junction unmatched. Germline assignment: CDR1 DFQATT and CDR2 SNEGSKA (reference sequence). The CDR3 runs to 13 residues. As for this clonotype: Its antigen is not known.

Prepared TCR beta cDNA libraries contained unique molecular identifiers. TCRdb processed the PCR reads anew with MiXCR; each CDR3 protein has one entry. Of about 430,000 distinct CDR3 sequences listed, approximately 42% are singletons. This chain connects TRBV20-1 to TRBJ2-7, with TRBD1 identical over 9 bases. The sample consisted of blood. This clonotype was obtained from a girl aged 2 to 9 with multiple sclerosis. The CDR3 loop reads CSARDRGTYEQYF. The CDR3 nucleotides are TGCAGTGCTAGGGACAGGGGAACCTACGAGCAGTACTTC.